The sequence of this TCR beta chain was determined in a study of T cell responses to AZD1222 COVID-19 vaccine (dated by TCRdb to about 2021). Background on the whole study: TCR sequencing was performed for about 240 trial participants, of whom about 200 were given two doses of AZD1222 and around 25 were given two doses of MenACWY control vaccine. Trial participants were enrolled into age subgroups of 18-55, 56-69 and 70-plus years, which contained 148, 28 and 57 TCR-sequenced participants, respectively. Study-level results and caveats: Because no samples from the day 14 peak response were available, repertoires could be characterized only after the peak T cell response. Epitopes outside the regions mutated in the B.1.351 and B.1.1.7 variants were reportedly recognized by nearly half of the unique spike-specific TCRs. Vaccine-associated CD4 TCRs spanned the whole spike protein, with dominant responses in regions 160-218 and 743-854. In the small 56-69-year group, the increase in depth fell short of significance, most likely because of low power. Conclusions about previously exposed vaccinees are limited, since just 5 or 6 AZD1222 recipients were seropositive for SARS-CoV-2 at baseline. After two AZD1222 doses, spike-specific TCR breadth and depth were significantly higher than at day 0 and than in MenACWY recipients. Participants were mostly white British, with more females than males. The authors suggested clonal diversity may have been underestimated.

The CDR3 regions of human TCRbeta chains were subjected to immunosequencing. The original methods were these. TCRs in the repertoires were compared against a reference library of SARS-CoV-2-specific TCRs that had been generated with the MIRA antigen-specificity platform. Breadth was defined as the fraction of unique TCRs that were SARS-CoV-2-associated, and depth was defined as the fraction of total T cells that were SARS-CoV-2-associated. Using the MIRA data, every spike-specific TCR was mapped to the spike region that the TCR reacted to and assigned to either a CD4 or a CD8 class. Log10-transformed breadth and depth values were compared by one-way ANOVA with Sidak's multiple comparisons tests. In its TCRdb copy, this immuneACCESS table keeps in-frame sequences only and misses some clones. Where compared with another copy, unresolved V genes explain less than half of these, and the others have no known cause. The V and J calls and the clone size are those of that table, but D and trimming were determined from the DNA. This sample gives about 180,000 clones in total; 70% to 90% of them show up just once. 25% to 30% of the sample comes from the top ten.

The label giving this sample's time point can be read as: about 28 days (+/-7) after the second vaccine dose. Because spike-specific TCR depth and breadth did not differ between the two schedules, AZD1222 recipients who got a second dose at roughly 4 weeks were pooled with those who got a second dose at roughly 12 weeks. Vaccinee samples were obtained from the UK trials COV001 and COV002, which included a single-blind randomized controlled phase 2/3 trial of AZD1222 (ChAdOx1 nCoV-19) in healthy adults. Trial participant PBMC samples were collected at day 0 and day 28 after the second dose for TCRbeta chain sequencing. Regarding this clone: The specificity of this receptor is unknown. No quality values exist for individual bases; no much larger clone is one base distant.

The CDR3 runs 15 residues from the cysteine to the phenylalanine. The retained sequence is limited to the CDR3, 45 bases, with the frame set at the first base. Cut back by 6 bases and 0 bases, the V and J ends lie 14 bases apart. The germline V gene (reference sequence) sets CDR1 to MNHNY and CDR2 to SVGAGI. The chain employs TRBV6-6 and TRBJ1-2, and perhaps TRBD1 as D gene, on 6 matching bases. The receptor was isolated from an adult who received the AZD1222 COVID-19 vaccine. The sequences come from peripheral blood, collected 28 days after the second AZD1222 dose. The bases are TGTGCCAGCAGAGGGGGAGGGGATGCTAACTATGGCTACACCTTC. The translation is CASRGGGDANYGYTF.